These 8 T cell receptor beta chains share one sample of origin, sequenced in a study of CD8 T cells in Susac syndrome. When the RNA was reverse transcribed, random hexamers were used with an input of roughly 0.5 to 1 ug. TCRdb called the immunoSEQ multiplex PCR reads again in MiXCR, with one record for every CDR3 protein. Of 150,000 to 200,000 distinct CDR3 sequences in the sample, about 94% were seen once. The material sequenced was CD4+ T cells from PBMCs. All receptors come from a human donor in good health.

The chain has TRBV12-3 or TRBV12-4 and TRBJ1-2; D is unclear. The V gene lost 6 bases and the J gene lost 7 bases, with 15 bases spanning the gap. CDR3 size: 13 residues. The CDR3 DNA follows: TGTGCCAGCAGCCCCACACTGGTCGGTGGCTACACCTTC. It specifies CASSPTLVGGYTF.

The DNA for the CDR3 is TGCGCCAGCAGCCCCGGACTAGCGGACAATGAGCAGTTCTTC. It is translated as CASSPGLADNEQFF. The chain couples TRBV5-1 to TRBJ2-1; 10 bases fit TRBD2. Trimming at V came to 4 bases and at J to 5 bases, leaving 3 bases not matched to a gene. The germline CDR1 and CDR2 sequences are SGHRS and YFSETQ. The CDR3 sequence is 14 residues long.

The chain is built from TRBV5-1 and TRBJ1-1; no firm D call. The CDR3 is made up of 15 amino acids. Germline-derived CDR1 and CDR2 are SGHRS and YFSETQ. Trimming pared 2 bases from V and 1 base from J, leaving 12 bases between. This CDR3 is CASSFARTSNTEAFF. The CDR3 nucleotides read TGCGCCAGCAGCTTTGCCCGGACTTCGAACACTGAAGCTTTCTTT.

V and J are TRBV20-1 and TRBJ2-7, with TRBD2 identical over 7 bases. The CDR3 totals 15 residues. CDR1 and CDR2 (germline): DFQATT, SNEGSKA (reference sequence). Trimming removed 3 bases from V and 4 bases from J; junction bases left unmatched: 12. The CDR3 bases are TGCAGTGCTAGTAAAATCGGGCAGGGAGGGTACGAGCAGTACTTC. Encoded protein: CSASKIGQGGYEQYF.

This chain connects TRBV9 to TRBJ1-1, with D uncertain. V was pared by 7 bases and J by 1 base, with 17 bases between. This CDR3 contains 15 residues. CDR1 is SGDLS and CDR2 is YYNGEE in the germline V gene. The DNA of the CDR3 is TGTGCCAGCTCGAGGGCCTCTATTACGAACACTGAAGCTTTCTTT. The encoded protein is CASSRASITNTEAFF.

The chain carries TRBV15 and TRBJ1-2; perhaps TRBD1 as D (5 bases). With 0 bases removed from V and 4 bases from J, the gap between germline ends came to 12 bases. Germline values: CDR1 LNHNV, CDR2 YYDKDF (reference sequence). This CDR3 spans 15 amino acids. This CDR3 reads CATSRDPGSIYGYTF. The CDR3 DNA reads as TGTGCCACCAGCAGAGACCCAGGGAGTATCTATGGCTACACCTTC.

This chain joins TRBV12-5 and TRBJ2-3; weak D call: TRBD2 (6 bases). V dropped 1 base and J dropped 1 base, with 15 bases sitting between them. The germline CDR1 and CDR2 sequences are LGHNT and FRNRAP. The CDR3 extends over 17 amino acids. The DNA for the CDR3 is TGTGCTAGTGGTTTGGACCCTCATAGCGGTCGCACAGATACGCAGTATTTT. Translated: CASGLDPHSGRTDTQYF.

This clonotype was seen a single time. CDR3 loop: CASSLSAGGGYSPLHF. The DNA for the CDR3 is TGTGCCAGCAGCTTAAGCGCAGGGGGAGGGTATTCACCCCTCCACTTT. This sequence joins TRBV7-6 and TRBJ1-6; TRBD1 matches 7 bases. The CDR3 has 16 residues. V lost 2 bases to trimming and J lost 8 bases; unmatched junction nucleotides: 9. Germline values: CDR1 SGHVS, CDR2 FNYEAQ.